This T cell receptor beta chain was recovered during a study of shared clonotypes between healthy human individuals (dated by TCRdb to about 2020). Regarding the study in general: The cohort comprised a couple of women and a few men aged 18 to 49 years. For each donor, three plates each were used for CD4 naive and CD4 memory, two plates were used for CD8 naive, and one plate was used for CD8 memory. To estimate repertoire size and how much clonotype sharing occurs between individuals, the study deeply sequenced the blood TCR repertoires of five or six healthy adults. To increase sequencing depth and limit assay-specific biases, different laboratories used diverse techniques to prepare libraries and sequence TCR repertoires. Each donor's leukapheresis produced roughly between roughly 0.85 and 10 billion PBMCs.

General findings and caveats noted by the study authors: Compared with non-shared clonotypes, the clonotypes found in all four sorted-subset donors had higher generation probabilities. Based on pairwise subsampling, the degree of clonotype sharing among donors was expected to be affected by sequencing depth. Because the study included a small number of donors, the genetic and exposure-history diversity represented was limited. Sampling was limited to blood, and TCR repertoires in tissue likely differ from TCR repertoires in blood. Around 5.4% of naive CD4, roughly 3.6% of naive CD8, roughly 2.4% of memory CD4, and more than 0.35% of memory CD8 clonotypes were shared across several donors. Rarefaction of sorted-subset datasets indicated incomplete sequencing despite the large sequencing depth. Naive subsets generally had larger estimated clonotype richness than memory subsets did.

Using the deep immunoSEQ assay, multiplex PCR amplified TCR CDR3 regions from genomic DNA. Extracted genomic DNA from each cell subset was distributed evenly across all wells of several immunoSEQ 96-well plates, and each plate was treated as a replicate. For sorted subsets, each replicate PCR was loaded with 200 ng genomic DNA, equivalent to some 31,000 T cell genomes. The purified libraries were quantified using a Qubit 3.0 fluorometer, sized with a Bioanalyzer 2100, and then quantified again using the KAPA Library Quantification kit. Every immunoSEQ 96-well plate was sequenced on a separate single-read 150-cycle Illumina NextSeq 550 flow cell. In the authors' own workflow: Because the immunoSEQ output held only junctional sequences and lacked quality scores, the filtering could not match the filtering applied to full-length reads. To assign V/J genes and CDR3, sequences were annotated using PyIR, a Python wrapper for IgBLAST v1.9, with IMGT germline references. Any read was removed if the V/J assignment was weak (E-value above 1e-6), the CDR3 was missing, or the read contained stop codons, out-of-frame junctions, or ambiguous translated residues. V3J clonotypes were defined as sequences sharing an identical inferred V gene, J gene, and CDR3 amino acid sequence. The percentage overlap between two repertoires was calculated by dividing the number of shared unique clonotypes by the size of the smaller repertoire. RTK rarefaction, the Chao1 estimator, and Recon v2.1 estimates of unobserved clonotypes were used to assess repertoire richness. For all TCRbeta clonotypes obtained by the gDNA method from four donors, generation probabilities were computed with OLGA. TCRdb provides this immuneACCESS table in a form limited to in-frame rearrangements. Some clones are lacking; in checked studies, under half of them reflect an unresolved V gene, and why the rest are absent is not known. Clone size and V and J calls were adopted from that table, with D and trimming inferred from the DNA. The sample table records about a million clones; around four fifths of these occur just once. The ten largest clonotypes hold around 1.5% of the sample.

V lost 5 bases and J lost 6 bases; the stretch between them is 17 bases long. Taken from the germline V gene, the CDR1 and CDR2 loops are SNHLY and FYNNEI. There are 15 amino acids in the CDR3, from cysteine to phenylalanine inclusive. Only the CDR3 region is kept as DNA, spanning 45 bases read in frame from base 1. For this clone: Its target antigen remains unknown. Base-call qualities are not available, and no considerably larger clone is one nucleotide away.

The donors were healthy, HIV-negative adults who had no recently reported acute infections or vaccinations. Every donor was a Caucasian adult living in Nashville, Tennessee, USA. CD4+ T cells were enriched through magnetic negative selection, after which naive cells were positively selected on CD45RA and the remaining negative fraction served as the memory subset. Blood was collected by leukapheresis, and PBMCs were isolated by Ficoll-Histopaque density gradient centrifugation and then cryopreserved in liquid nitrogen vapor phase. Analytical flow cytometry was used to check the purity and quantity of every magnetically sorted T cell population. Each sorted fraction had its genomic DNA isolated and then quantified by UV absorbance on a Nanodrop 2000c.

The sample was memory CD4+ T cells sorted from blood. The cell subset or site label here, explained by the study, means: CD45RA-negative fraction. This clonotype was obtained from a man in his late teens or twenties in good health. The sequence is built from TRBV2 and TRBJ2-1, and perhaps TRBD1 as D gene, on 7 matching bases. The DNA reads TGTGCCAGCAGTAGGTCAGGGGGAGGTGGCAATGAGCAGTTCTTC. Translated, it reads CASSRSGGGGNEQFF.